What follows are 18 T cell receptor beta chains derived from one specimen sequenced in a study of Ad26.COV2.S vaccination and SARS-CoV-2 variants. Here immunoSEQ multiplex PCR was the method, and the copy in TCRdb shows in-frame clones only, minus some. The repertoire consists of 46,000 or so clones, with approximately 80% occurring once and the leading ten covering about half. The sample here was peripheral blood, taken after recovery from COVID-19. Receptor source: a human donor who had recovered from COVID-19.

The rearrangement joins TRBV18 to TRBJ2-1, with 12 bases matching TRBD2. The trim removed 3 bases at V and 8 bases at J, leaving 5 bases unmatched. Looked up from germline, CDR1 is KGHSH and CDR2 is LQKENI. CDR3 length: 15 amino acids. The CDR3 spells CASSPLAGGGHEQFF. The DNA of the CDR3 is TGTGCCAGCTCACCCCTAGCGGGAGGGGGGCATGAGCAGTTCTTC.

The chain employs TRBV5-1 and TRBJ1-2; 7 bases are shared with TRBD1. V lost 2 bases, J lost 0 bases, and 1 base stayed unmatched. Per germline, CDR1 SGHRS and CDR2 YFSETQ. The CDR3 has 14 residues. The CDR3 protein is CASSLQGTNYGYTF. CDR3 bases: TGCGCCAGCAGCTTACAGGGGACTAACTATGGCTACACCTTC. Full variable domain (missing parts from reference TRBV5-1 and TRBJ1-2): KAGVTQTPRYLIKTRGQQVTLSCSPISGHRSVSWYQQTPGQGLQFLFEYFSETQRNKGNFPGRFSGRQFSNSRSEMNVSTLELGDSALYLCASSLQGTNYGYTFGSGTRLTVV.

The chain joins TRBV4-2 to TRBJ2-2; 10 nucleotides match TRBD2. From germline, CDR1 is LGHNA and CDR2 YNFKEQ. The ends lost 1 base at V and 1 base at J; junction bases unmatched: 3. CDR3 length: 17 residues. The chain's CDR3 is CASSQGASGRNTGELFF. The CDR3, as DNA: TGTGCCAGCAGCCAAGGGGCTAGCGGGAGGAACACCGGGGAGCTGTTTTTT.

The rearrangement uses TRBV30 and TRBJ1-2, with 7 bases identical to TRBD1. V lost 7 bases, J lost 0 bases, and 2 bases stayed unmatched. From germline, CDR1 is GTSNPN and CDR2 SVGIG (reference sequence). The CDR3 totals 12 residues. The CDR3: CALGTANYGYTF. DNA for the CDR3: TGTGCCTTGGGGACAGCTAACTATGGCTACACCTTC.

This clone was recorded once. The rearrangement joins TRBV9 to TRBJ1-2, with D possibly matching TRBD1 (5 bases). Germline CDR1 SGDLS, CDR2 YYNGEE. The V end was cut by 3 bases, the J end by 5 bases, with 14 bases between. The CDR3 length is 14 residues. The CDR3 bases are TGTGCCAGCAGCGGACTCAGGGAGGGGTATGGCTACACCTTC. Its protein product is CASSGLREGYGYTF.

The chain carries TRBV7-9 and TRBJ1-1; no reliable D call. The CDR3 is 13 amino acids. Deletions cut 3 bases from V and 0 bases from J, with 5 bases between. CDR1 is SEHNR, CDR2 FQNEAQ, per germline (reference sequence). DNA for the CDR3: TGTGCCAGCAGCTTTCAGTTGAACACTGAAGCTTTCTTT. The encoded protein is CASSFQLNTEAFF. Variable domain in full (rest from reference TRBV7-9 and TRBJ1-1): DTGVSQNPRHKITKRGQNVTFRCDPISEHNRLYWYRQTLGQGPEFLTYFQNEAQLEKSRLLSDRFSAERPKGSFSTLEIQRTEQGDSAMYLCASSFQLNTEAFFGQGTRLTVV.

The CDR3 is CAWSVTGAPEAFF. CDR3 in DNA: TGTGCCTGGAGTGTGACAGGGGCCCCTGAAGCTTTCTTT. The chain employs TRBV30 and TRBJ1-1, with 8 bases lining up with TRBD1. After removal of 0 bases from V and 6 bases from J, the junction contained 3 bases not matched to a gene. This CDR3 region has 13 residues. Germline lookup yields CDR1 GTSNPN and CDR2 SVGIG (reference sequence).

This chain uses TRBV18 with TRBJ1-2; 9 bases are shared with TRBD1. Germline V gives CDR1 KGHSH, CDR2 LQKENI. The CDR3 length is 17 residues. Trimming took 6 bases from V and 4 from J; bases not matched to a gene: 15. The CDR3 loop reads CASSSQGARSHVYGYTF. The CDR3 DNA follows: TGTGCCAGCTCGTCACAGGGGGCGCGATCCCATGTCTATGGCTACACCTTC.

V gene TRBV12-3 or TRBV12-4 combines with J gene TRBJ1-5; D gene uncertain. This CDR3 has 13 residues. V lost 6 bases and J 4 bases, leaving 10 bases between the germline ends. CDR3 region: CASSPTGNQPQHF. CDR3 nucleotides: TGTGCCAGCAGCCCGACTGGAAATCAGCCCCAGCATTTT.

The sample holds one count of this clone. This sequence joins TRBV3-1 (or the pseudogene TRBV3-2) and TRBJ2-3; no reliable D call. This CDR3 is built from 15 residues. The germline V gene has CDR1 LGHDT and CDR2 YNNKEL (reference sequence). Trimming took off 0 bases at V and 2 bases at J, with 9 bases between the two ends. CDR3 in amino acids: CASSQDGHNTDTQYF. CDR3 sequence (DNA): TGTGCCAGCAGCCAAGACGGCCACAACACAGATACGCAGTATTTT.

This sequence joins TRBV11-2 and TRBJ1-2; TRBD1 aligns across 7 bases. V gave up 0 bases and J gave up 4 bases; unmatched junction bases: 8. Germline V gene sequence: CDR1 SGHAT, CDR2 FQNNGV. This CDR3 region has 16 residues. The DNA for the CDR3 is TGTGCCAGCAGCTTAGATCGAATCGGGACAGTCTATGGCTACACCTTC. Protein sequence: CASSLDRIGTVYGYTF.

This clone turned up a few times. This chain joins TRBV9 and TRBJ2-2, with D possibly being TRBD2 (5 bases). The V gene's germline CDR1 is SGDLS and CDR2 YYNGEE. The CDR3 covers 15 residues. The V gene lost 4 bases and the J gene lost 6 bases, with 16 bases spanning the gap. The CDR3 DNA reads as TGTGCCAGCAGCTCACTTAGGGCGGGCGCCGGGGAGCTGTTTTTT. As protein: CASSSLRAGAGELFF. Using reference TRBV9 and TRBJ2-2 for the parts outside the CDR3, the full variable domain is DSGVTQTPKHLITATGQRVTLRCSPRSGDLSVYWYQQSLDQGLQFLIQYYNGEERAKGNILERFSAQQFPDLHSELNLSSLELGDSALYFCASSSLRAGAGELFFGEGSRLTVL.

The chain has TRBV6-6 and TRBJ1-6; D is possibly TRBD1 (5 bases). The CDR3 covers 14 residues. Germline lookup yields CDR1 MNHNY and CDR2 SVGAGI (reference sequence). Deletions cut 5 bases from V and 9 bases from J, with 14 bases between. CDR3 residues: CASSRDRGSSPLHF. In DNA, the CDR3 is TGTGCCAGCAGTAGAGACAGAGGGTCTTCACCCCTCCACTTT.

The genes are TRBV19 and TRBJ1-1; D uncertain. Germline V gene sequence: CDR1 LNHDA, CDR2 SQIVND (reference sequence). CDR3 length: 14 residues. The germline V and J ends were trimmed by 0 bases and 0 bases, with 5 bases remaining between them. The CDR3: CASSIESMNTEAFF. In nucleotides, the CDR3 is TGTGCCAGTAGTATAGAATCCATGAACACTGAAGCTTTCTTT.

V and J are TRBV5-1 and TRBJ2-1; 7 bases map to TRBD1. From germline, CDR1 is SGHRS and CDR2 YFSETQ. This CDR3 region has 16 residues. V lost 3 bases and J lost 5; bases outside the gene matches: 11. As DNA, the CDR3 is TGCGCCAGCAGCTCAAAAATAACAGGGGTAGACAATGAGCAGTTCTTC. This gives the protein CASSSKITGVDNEQFF.

The V and J genes are TRBV18 and TRBJ1-1; D is ambiguous. Trimming cost V 2 bases and J 5 bases, with 12 bases left between them. There are 14 residues in the CDR3. Per the germline V gene, CDR1 is KGHSH and CDR2 is LQKENI. This chain's CDR3 is CASSPNLLGTEAFF. CDR3 bases: TGTGCCAGCTCACCAAACCTCCTAGGAACTGAAGCTTTCTTT.

The chain joins TRBV6-5 to TRBJ1-3; a weak D match, TRBD1 (6 bases). V was shortened by 6 bases and J by 1 base, with 10 bases between the two germline ends. The germline V gene has CDR1 MNHEY and CDR2 SVGAGI. The CDR3 spans 14 residues. CDR3 DNA: TGTGCCAGCAGGCGAGGGGGATCTGGAAACACCATATATTTT. It translates to CASRRGGSGNTIYF.

V and J are TRBV5-1 and TRBJ2-7; 9 positions agree with TRBD2. This CDR3 comprises 14 residues. CDR1 is SGHRS, CDR2 YFSETQ, per germline. V was clipped by 0 bases and J by 7 bases; unmatched bases: 5. The CDR3 loop is CASSLDPAGGEQYF. The CDR3 DNA reads as TGCGCCAGCAGCTTGGACCCAGCGGGGGGTGAGCAGTACTTC.